The 32 T cell receptor beta chains below all came from one sample that was sequenced in a study of cytomegalovirus exposure and HLA in healthy donors. Primers: 60 Vbeta forward and 13 Jbeta reverse. Assay: immunoSEQ multiplex PCR; the TCRdb copy retains only in-frame clones and omits some. The data hold over 200,000 clones, with roughly 75% observed a single time. Sequences were obtained from PBMCs. Every receptor here comes from a woman aged 25-40 years in good health and CMV-seronegative.

The chain uses TRBV7-2 and TRBJ2-7; 8 nucleotides align to TRBD2. Germline-derived CDR1 and CDR2 are SGHTA and FQGNSA. The CDR3 consists of 16 residues. J was trimmed by 3 bases and V by 5 bases; bases with no gene match: 12. For the CDR3, the DNA is TGTGCCAGCAGCCGGGGGGGCAACGGGGCAGGCTACGAGCAGTACTTC. Amino acids: CASSRGGNGAGYEQYF.

V is TRBV29-1 and J is TRBJ2-5; 11 bases fit TRBD1. V lost 1 base, J lost 5 bases, and 12 bases stayed unmatched. Germline CDR1 and CDR2: SQVTM and ANQGSEA. This CDR3 has 17 residues. CDR3 coding DNA: TGCAGCGTTGAAGGCACGGACAGGGGGCTAGTAGGGGAGACCCAGTACTTC. Amino acids: CSVEGTDRGLVGETQYF.

The chain combines TRBV5-4 with TRBJ2-5, with 8 bases lining up with TRBD2. CDR3 length: 15 residues. Trimming removed 10 bases from V and 0 bases from J; junction bases left unmatched: 11. Germline CDR1 reads SGHNT; CDR2 reads YYREEE (reference sequence). In nucleotides, the CDR3 is TGTGCCGGCCAGCACGGCGGGAGGTACCAAGAGACCCAGTACTTC. Its protein product is CAGQHGGRYQETQYF.

CDR3 nucleotide sequence: TGTGCCAGCAGCCTGACTAGAGATTCGGACGAGCAGTACTTC. This encodes CASSLTRDSDEQYF. This chain joins TRBV6-1 and TRBJ2-7; TRBD2 is a possible D gene (6 bases). There are 14 residues in the CDR3. V lost 6 bases, J lost 5 bases, and 17 bases lay in between. In germline, CDR1 is MNHNS, CDR2 SASEGT.

The chain carries TRBV27 and TRBJ1-3, with 7 bases fitting TRBD1. The CDR3 length is 15 residues. Germline V CDR1 and CDR2: MNHEY, SMNVEV (reference sequence). V lost 3 bases and J lost 4; bases outside the gene matches: 6. The DNA for the CDR3 is TGTGCCAGCAGTTTCATCTGGGGACAGGGAAACACCATATATTTT. Encoded protein: CASSFIWGQGNTIYF.

The V and J genes are TRBV6-5 and TRBJ2-2; D possibly corresponds to TRBD2 (6 bases). V shed 5 bases and J shed 8 bases, with 12 bases lying between them. This CDR3 has 13 residues. Germline V gene lookup returns CDR1 MNHEY and CDR2 SVGAGI. Here the CDR3 reads CASSVGGRGELFF. Written as DNA, the CDR3 is TGTGCCAGCAGTGTGGGGGGTAGGGGGGAGCTGTTTTTT.

This chain uses TRBV6-5 with TRBJ1-1; D gene ambiguous. The CDR3 covers 14 residues. Germline assignment: CDR1 MNHEY and CDR2 SVGAGI. Trimming stripped 5 bases from V and 1 base from J, with 11 bases between. The CDR3 is CASSEFHRNTEAFF. The CDR3, as DNA: TGTGCCAGCAGTGAGTTCCACAGGAACACTGAAGCTTTCTTT.

The chain couples TRBV2 to TRBJ2-2, with D possibly being TRBD1 (6 bases). The V end lost 1 base, the J end lost 1 base, and 7 bases lay between the germline ends. The CDR3 sequence is 15 residues long. CDR1 and CDR2 (germline): SNHLY, FYNNEI. In nucleotides, the CDR3 is TGTGCCAGCAGTGAAGAGACAGGGAACACCGGGGAGCTGTTTTTT. Its translation is CASSEETGNTGELFF.

The DNA of the CDR3 is TGCGCCAGCAGCCGACTAGCGGGAGTAGTAGATACGCAGTATTTT. Protein: CASSRLAGVVDTQYF. The chain combines TRBV5-1 with TRBJ2-3; TRBD2 matches at 12 bases. Germline-derived CDR1 and CDR2 are SGHRS and YFSETQ. The junction had 5 bases not matched to a gene; V was cut back by 4 bases and J by 5 bases. This CDR3 spans 15 amino acids.

The V and J genes are TRBV19 and TRBJ1-6; 7 bases fit TRBD1. This CDR3 is 13 amino acids long. Per germline, CDR1 LNHDA and CDR2 SQIVND (reference sequence). Unmatched junction bases numbered 0, after V lost 5 bases and J lost 5 bases. The CDR3 protein is CASSDRDNSPLHF. CDR3 sequence (DNA): TGTGCCAGTAGTGACAGGGATAATTCACCCCTCCACTTT. The entire variable domain, with the rest obtained from reference TRBV19 and TRBJ1-6, is as follows: DGGITQSPKYLFRKEGQNVTLSCEQNLNHDAMYWYRQDPGQGLRLIYYSQIVNDFQKGDIAEGYSVSREKKESFPLTVTSAQKNPTAFYLCASSDRDNSPLHFGNGTRLTVT.

This rearrangement joins TRBV5-1 to TRBJ2-1; D perhaps matches TRBD2 (6 bases). CDR3 length: 15 amino acids. Germline loops: CDR1 SGHRS, CDR2 YFSETQ. Trimming shortened V by 1 base and J by 3 bases, and 11 bases separated the two germline ends. CDR3 region: CASSLIAEIYNEQFF. The CDR3 region has the DNA TGCGCCAGCAGCTTGATAGCGGAGATCTACAATGAGCAGTTCTTC.

This clone was picked up one time. The sample holds other DNA sequences that translate to the same CDR3. The CDR3 loop reads CASTAGGRAYNSPLHF. CDR3 DNA sequence: TGTGCCAGTACCGCGGGAGGTCGCGCTTATAATTCACCCCTCCACTTT. The chain uses TRBV19 and TRBJ1-6, with D hard to call. The CDR3 covers 16 residues. Trimming stripped 7 bases from V and 4 bases from J, with 17 bases between. The germline V gene has CDR1 LNHDA and CDR2 SQIVND (reference sequence).

The genes are TRBV6-1 and TRBJ2-1; no reliable D call. The V end was cut by 7 bases, the J end by 0 bases, with 13 bases between. The CDR3 is made up of 15 amino acids. Germline V gives CDR1 MNHNS, CDR2 SASEGT. The CDR3 is CASIFDTSSYNEQFF. The CDR3 DNA follows: TGTGCCAGCATTTTTGACACGAGCTCCTACAATGAGCAGTTCTTC.

The chain couples TRBV6-5 to TRBJ2-1; a possible D gene is TRBD2 (5 bases). V lost 0 bases and J 1 base, leaving 10 bases between the germline ends. This CDR3 comprises 16 residues. The germline V gene has CDR1 MNHEY and CDR2 SVGAGI. Here the CDR3 reads CASSYSTTQSYNEQFF. The CDR3 nucleotides are TGTGCCAGCAGTTACTCGACTACCCAATCCTACAATGAGCAGTTCTTC.

This chain uses TRBV9 with TRBJ2-3, with D maybe TRBD1 (6 bases). CDR3 length: 15 amino acids. The germline CDR1 and CDR2 sequences are SGDLS and YYNGEE. Deletions cut 4 bases from V and 4 bases from J, with 16 bases between. Here the CDR3 DNA reads TGTGCCAGCAGCCCTCGGGACACAACCGCAGATACGCAGTATTTT. Protein: CASSPRDTTADTQYF.

V gene TRBV30 combines with J gene TRBJ1-5, with D possibly being TRBD1 (5 bases). V was clipped by 7 bases and J by 3 bases, with 13 bases between them. This CDR3 has 13 amino acids. Germline V gives CDR1 GTSNPN, CDR2 SVGIG (reference sequence). CDR3 in amino acids: CAFGGGYNQPQHF. The CDR3, as DNA: TGTGCCTTCGGTGGGGGGTACAATCAGCCCCAGCATTTT.

The genes are TRBV30 and TRBJ2-3; 8 nucleotides align to TRBD1. The V gene end was trimmed by 3 bases and the J gene end by 0 bases; junction bases not matched to a gene: 5. CDR1 GTSNPN and CDR2 SVGIG come from the germline V gene (reference sequence). This CDR3 spans 15 amino acids. CDR3 nucleotides: TGTGCCTGGAGCCGGACAGGGCTAAGCACAGATACGCAGTATTTT. It codes for CAWSRTGLSTDTQYF. The full variable domain, completed using reference TRBV30 and TRBJ2-3, is SQTIHQWPATLVQPVGSPLSLECTVEGTSNPNLYWYRQAAGRGLQLLFYSVGIGQISSEVPQNLSASRPQDRQFILSSKKLLLSDSGFYLCAWSRTGLSTDTQYFGPGTRLTVL.

As regards this clone: A read error may account for a junction end that differs from germline. The CDR3: CVSSQVISLAGGYEQYF. Here the CDR3 DNA reads TGCGTCAGCAGCCAAGTGATCAGTCTAGCGGGAGGCTACGAGCAGTACTTC. V usage is TRBV4-1 and J usage is TRBJ2-7, with TRBD2 matching 11 bases. Germline V gene lookup returns CDR1 MGHRA and CDR2 YSYEKL. The CDR3 is 17 residues long.

The chain is built from TRBV6-6 and TRBJ1-1; D may be TRBD1 (6 bases). V dropped 8 bases and J dropped 4 bases, with 11 bases sitting between them. The CDR3 has 12 amino acids. CDR1 and CDR2 from the germline V gene are MNHNY and SVGAGI (reference sequence). CDR3 sequence (DNA): TGTGCCAGCGTATCAGGGGTCACTGAAGCTTTCTTT. Translated, it gives CASVSGVTEAFF.

This sequence joins TRBV6-1 and TRBJ2-3; 7 bases agree with TRBD2. CDR3 length equals 14 residues. The V segment lost 6 bases and the J segment 5 bases; nucleotides outside the gene matches: 8. CDR1 is MNHNS, CDR2 SASEGT, per germline. The CDR3 DNA is TGTGCCAGCAGGGCAGCGGGAACACTAGATACGCAGTATTTT. This codes for CASRAAGTLDTQYF.

This clone has a handful of counts. The chain couples TRBV30 to TRBJ2-5; D is possibly TRBD2 (6 bases). Germline lookup yields CDR1 GTSNPN and CDR2 SVGIG (reference sequence). Trimming removed 0 bases from V and 1 base from J, with 12 bases in between. The CDR3 spans 15 residues. Written as DNA, the CDR3 is TGTGCCTGGAGTGTGGGGTTCGGGGGCCAAGAGACCCAGTACTTC. Its protein product is CAWSVGFGGQETQYF.

In this sample, this clone turned up a few times. V usage is TRBV7-9 and J usage is TRBJ2-1; 9 bases are a match to TRBD1. The germline CDR1 and CDR2 sequences are SEHNR and FQNEAQ (reference sequence). Losses at the gene ends were 3 bases for V and 5 bases for J; bases not matched to a gene: 8. This CDR3 contains 16 residues. CDR3 sequence: CASSLPGTGRNNEQFF. For the CDR3, the DNA is TGTGCCAGCAGCTTGCCCGGGACAGGGCGGAACAATGAGCAGTTCTTC.

The chain combines TRBV19 with TRBJ2-1; tentative D call: TRBD2 (5 bases). CDR3 size: 11 residues. V dropped 4 bases and J dropped 10 bases, with 8 bases sitting between them. Looked up from germline, CDR1 is LNHDA and CDR2 is SQIVND (reference sequence). Here the CDR3 DNA reads TGTGCCAGTAGTACGGGAAGCGAGCAGTTCTTC. Protein: CASSTGSEQFF.

The chain uses TRBV7-9 and TRBJ1-4; D is unresolved. This CDR3 spans 14 amino acids. V lost 7 bases, J lost 0 bases, and 9 bases lay in between. Per germline, CDR1 SEHNR and CDR2 FQNEAQ (reference sequence). The CDR3 is CASTRTSTNEKLFF. Here the CDR3 DNA reads TGTGCCAGCACCCGCACATCAACTAATGAAAAACTGTTTTTT.

The V call is TRBV5-6, the J call TRBJ2-3; TRBD1 aligns across 7 bases. This CDR3 comprises 16 residues. V lost 2 bases, J lost 3 bases, and 9 bases stayed unmatched. Germline V gene sequence: CDR1 SGHDT, CDR2 YYEEEE. Here the CDR3 reads CASSFGDRAGTDTQYF. CDR3 coding DNA: TGTGCCAGCAGCTTCGGAGACAGGGCCGGGACAGATACGCAGTATTTT. Full variable domain (outside the CDR3, taken from reference TRBV5-6 and TRBJ2-3): DAGVTQSPTHLIKTRGQQVTLRCSPKSGHDTVSWYQQALGQGPQFIFQYYEEEERQRGNFPDRFSGHQFPNYSSELNVNALLLGDSALYLCASSFGDRAGTDTQYFGPGTRLTVL.

This clone was detected a few times. The chain combines TRBV2 with TRBJ2-1; D is undetermined. CDR1 SNHLY and CDR2 FYNNEI come from the germline V gene. V lost 6 bases and J 0 bases, leaving 12 bases between the germline ends. This CDR3 has 15 amino acids. The chain's CDR3 is CASSADLSSYNEQFF. CDR3 DNA sequence: TGTGCCAGCAGCGCCGATTTGAGCTCCTACAATGAGCAGTTCTTC.

The chain uses TRBV9 and TRBJ2-6; D is perhaps TRBD1 (5 bases). V was pared by 0 bases and J by 2 bases, with 9 bases between. The CDR3 runs 16 residues. The germline V gene has CDR1 SGDLS and CDR2 YYNGEE. This CDR3 reads CASSVGSRAGANVLTF. As DNA, the CDR3 is TGTGCCAGCAGCGTAGGATCCAGGGCTGGGGCCAACGTCCTGACTTTC.

This chain links TRBV29-1 with TRBJ1-2; TRBD1 might be the D (5 bases). From germline, CDR1 is SQVTM and CDR2 ANQGSEA. This CDR3 contains 16 residues. V gave up 3 bases and J gave up 2 bases, with 19 bases separating them. DNA of the CDR3: TGCAGCGTTGACCCCTTTCAGGGACTGGGAAACTATGGCTACACCTTC. Translating gives CSVDPFQGLGNYGYTF.

The chain combines TRBV2 with TRBJ2-4; TRBD2 matches at 11 bases. The CDR3 is 17 residues long. V lost 10 bases, J lost 3 bases, and 14 bases stayed unmatched. The germline gives CDR1 SNHLY, CDR2 FYNNEI. Here the CDR3 reads CATRILAGESGKNIQYF. The DNA of the CDR3 is TGTGCCACCAGGATACTAGCGGGGGAGTCGGGCAAAAACATTCAGTACTTC.

This clone was observed a few times. The V call is TRBV19, the J call TRBJ1-1, with TRBD1 matching over 7 bases. The CDR3 runs 17 residues. From germline, CDR1 is LNHDA and CDR2 SQIVND (reference sequence). V shed 6 bases and J 1 base; nucleotides not matched to a gene: 14. The CDR3 sequence is CASRGMQGVSGNTEAFF. The CDR3, as DNA: TGTGCCAGTAGAGGTATGCAGGGGGTATCGGGGAACACTGAAGCTTTCTTT.

V usage is TRBV5-1 and J usage is TRBJ2-2; possible D gene TRBD1, 6 bases. Germline V CDR1 and CDR2: SGHRS, YFSETQ. The CDR3 length is 14 residues. V gave up 7 bases and J gave up 4 bases, with 14 bases separating them. CDR3 sequence (DNA): TGCGCCAGCGGCTGGGACACACCCACCGGGGAGCTGTTTTTT. Translating it yields CASGWDTPTGELFF.

The rearrangement links TRBV9 to TRBJ1-1, with TRBD1 matching 9 bases. J gave up 4 bases and V 4 bases, and 8 bases lay outside the gene matches. The CDR3 is made up of 15 amino acids. Germline lookup yields CDR1 SGDLS and CDR2 YYNGEE. The CDR3 is CASSNNDRGFTEAFF. CDR3 DNA sequence: TGTGCCAGCAGCAATAACGACAGGGGGTTCACTGAAGCTTTCTTT.